This T cell receptor (beta chain) stems from a study of post-analysis software for immune sequencing data. Study-wide context: Recorded subtypes: relapsing-remitting, secondary progressive, progressive-relapsing; some patients unannotated.

With regard to this clonotype: Antigen unknown.

The TCR beta cDNA libraries carried unique molecular identifiers. There were about 1 to 10 million T cells, and roughly 0.5 million cDNA molecules came from them. TCRdb re-called the PCR reads through MiXCR, storing one row per CDR3 protein. Of 550,000 to 700,000 distinct CDR3 sequences listed, roughly 45% are singletons. Study findings and constraints: Batch-mates among the samples co-clustered strongly by F measure. Elevated frequency relative to controls characterized several TRBV segments in patients, TRBV5-6, TRBV5-1 and TRBV20-1 among them.

Per germline, CDR1 MNHEY and CDR2 SVGAGI. Trimming pared 5 bases from V and 13 bases from J, leaving 9 bases between. The length of the CDR3 is 10 residues. This rearrangement joins TRBV6-5 to TRBJ2-1, with no clear D. The TCR sequence derives from a girl between 10 and 17 years old with multiple sclerosis. The sample comprised blood. CDR3 amino acids: CASSRETQFF. The CDR3 DNA is TGTGCCAGCAGTAGAGAGACCCAGTTCTTC.